This T cell receptor beta chain was recovered during a study of PD-L1 blockade in urothelial cancer. Study-level information: The year 2014 saw patients start atezolizumab, 1,200 mg intravenously every 3 weeks. Patients' prior chemotherapy regimens numbered 0 to 3.

Documented time point: pretreatment peripheral blood. Findings and limits, study-wide: Patients with durable benefit had greater blood expansion of tumor-associated TCR clones 3 weeks into treatment.

A word on this clone: What it binds is not known. The junction shows a germline mismatch at one end, possibly a read error.

Per the germline V gene, CDR1 is SSHAT and CDR2 is FNYEAQ (reference sequence). This CDR3 comprises 14 residues. Synthetic templates analogous to TCR were spiked into all PCRs individually. Using immunoSEQ multiplex PCR, the repertoire was profiled, and TCRdb retains in-frame clones only, with some absent. The sample has about 85,000 clones, over 65% seen once. The chain employs TRBV7-7 and TRBJ2-2; TRBD1 might be the D (5 bases). This sequence was found in a man between 60 and 75 years old with urothelial cancer. The specimen comprised PBMCs, sampled around atezolizumab (anti-PD-L1) treatment. The DNA of the CDR3 is TGTGCTAGCAGCTTAGGGGCGTCAACCGGGGAGCTGTTTTTT. As protein: CASSLGASTGELFF.